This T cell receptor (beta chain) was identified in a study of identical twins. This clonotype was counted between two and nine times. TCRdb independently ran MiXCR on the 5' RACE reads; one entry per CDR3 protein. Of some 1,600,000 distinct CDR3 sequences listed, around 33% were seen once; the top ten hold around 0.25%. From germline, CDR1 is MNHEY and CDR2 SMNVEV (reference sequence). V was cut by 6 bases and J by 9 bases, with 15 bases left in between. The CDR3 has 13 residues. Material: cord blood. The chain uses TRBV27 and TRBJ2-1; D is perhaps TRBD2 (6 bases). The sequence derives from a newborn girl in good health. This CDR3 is CASRNLGLSEQFF. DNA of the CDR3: TGTGCCAGCAGGAACCTGGGACTGAGTGAGCAGTTCTTC.